The 26 T cell receptor beta chains in this list originate from one sample, sequenced in a study of T cells in Graves' hyperthyroidism and ophthalmopathy. There were TCR beta CDR3 regions amplified from RNA transcripts. With the HTBI primer set, the TCR CDR3 went through a first round of RT-PCR. TCRdb independently ran MiXCR on the multiplex PCR reads; one entry per CDR3 protein. The table lists about 640,000 distinct CDR3 sequences, about 45% of them singletons, with about 7.2% in the top ten. Sample: peripheral blood or thyroid tissue (not recorded which). These TCRs come from an adult man with Graves' disease, either hyperthyroidism or ophthalmopathy (not recorded which).

This clonotype was detected ten times or more. The rearrangement links TRBV25-1 to TRBJ1-4; 8 nucleotides agree with TRBD1. The CDR3 loop spans 13 amino acids. V shed 5 bases and J 7 bases; nucleotides not matched to a gene: 3. The germline V gene encodes CDR1 MGHDK and CDR2 SYGVNS. The DNA of the CDR3 is TGTGCCAGCAGTCAGGGGGCAGTTGAAAAACTGTTTTTT. It codes for CASSQGAVEKLFF.

This chain links TRBV7-6 with TRBJ2-5; TRBD2 is a possible D gene (7 bases). CDR1 and CDR2 from the germline V gene are SGHVS and FNYEAQ. The CDR3 consists of 14 residues. Trimming removed 1 base from V and 9 bases from J, with 15 bases in between. The CDR3 bases are TGTGCCAGCAGCTTAGAGGGGGGGGATCAGCCCCAGTACTTC. Encoded protein: CASSLEGGDQPQYF. Using reference TRBV7-6 and TRBJ2-5 for the parts outside the CDR3, the full variable domain is GAGVSQSPRYKVTKRGQDVALRCDPISGHVSLYWYRQALGQGPEFLTYFNYEAQQDKSGLPNDRFSAERPEGSISTLTIQRTEQRDSAMYRCASSLEGGDQPQYFGPGTRLLVL.

J is TRBJ2-7 and V is TRBV20-1, with D perhaps TRBD2 (6 bases). The germline CDR1 and CDR2 sequences are DFQATT and SNEGSKA (reference sequence). With 1 base removed from V and 6 bases from J, the gap between germline ends came to 19 bases. The CDR3 length is 15 residues. The CDR3 nucleotides read TGCAGTGCTAGAGGACTAGTTCTACCTGCCTCCGAGCAGTACTTC. Encoded protein: CSARGLVLPASEQYF.

The rearrangement links TRBV7-2 to TRBJ1-2; tentative D call: TRBD1 (5 bases). Germline loops: CDR1 SGHTA, CDR2 FQGNSA. The CDR3 sequence is 13 residues long. Deletions cut 4 bases from V and 5 bases from J, with 11 bases between. The CDR3 sequence is CASSSGELYGYTF. CDR3 DNA sequence: TGTGCCAGCAGCTCGGGGGAACTTTATGGCTACACCTTC.

At least ten counts were recorded for this clonotype. The chain combines TRBV10-2 with TRBJ2-7; the D call may be TRBD1 or TRBD2 (6 bases each). The CDR3 is 13 residues long. Looked up from germline, CDR1 is WSHSY and CDR2 is SAAADI. With 11 bases removed from V and 3 bases from J, the gap between germline ends came to 17 bases. CDR3 nucleotide sequence: TGCGCCGGAGGGGGATCGGGAATCTACGAGCAGTACTTC. This gives the protein CAGGGSGIYEQYF.

The gene calls are TRBV7-8 and TRBJ1-6, with a possible D match to TRBD1 (5 bases). Trimming left V 2 bases short and J 8 bases short, with 25 bases between. This CDR3 spans 19 amino acids. The germline V gene encodes CDR1 SGHVS and CDR2 FQNEAQ. The CDR3 sequence is CASSLQGYALDGFDSPLHF. For the CDR3, the DNA is TGTGCCAGCAGCTTACAGGGTTACGCCCTCGACGGATTCGATTCACCCCTCCACTTT.

The chain has TRBV20-1 and TRBJ1-1; the D is unclear. Trimming took off 0 bases at V and 5 bases at J, with 13 bases between the two ends. The CDR3 sequence is 14 residues long. The germline V gene has CDR1 DFQATT and CDR2 SNEGSKA (reference sequence). The CDR3 sequence is CSARDPRRRTEAFF. As DNA, the CDR3 is TGCAGTGCTAGAGATCCGAGGAGGAGGACTGAAGCTTTCTTT.

This chain links TRBV20-1 with TRBJ1-1; TRBD1 is a possible D gene (6 bases). The ends were cut back, 6 bases at V and 1 base at J, with 15 bases in the middle. The CDR3 spans 14 residues. In germline, CDR1 is DFQATT, CDR2 SNEGSKA (reference sequence). The CDR3 loop is CSARSGTQNTEAFF. In nucleotides, the CDR3 is TGCAGTGCCCGATCCGGGACACAGAACACTGAAGCTTTCTTT.

J is TRBJ1-3 and V is TRBV29-1; D is possibly TRBD1 (6 bases). The ends were cut back, 2 bases at V and 15 bases at J, with 14 bases in the middle. CDR1 and CDR2 from the germline V gene are SQVTM and ANQGSEA. The CDR3 is 11 amino acids. The CDR3 here is CSVERTGTPYF. The CDR3 coding sequence is TGCAGCGTTGAAAGGACGGGGACACCATATTTT.

This clonotype was seen ten or more times. CDR3 DNA sequence: TGTGCCAGCACCGGGCAGTACTATGGCTACACCTTC. This gives the protein CASTGQYYGYTF. V and J are TRBV12-3 or TRBV12-4 and TRBJ1-2; D ambiguous. The V end lost 7 bases, the J end lost 3 bases, and 9 bases lay between the germline ends. The CDR3 has 12 residues.

This clonotype showed up just a few times. A read error may produce the germline difference seen at one junction end. J is TRBJ2-5 and V is TRBV10-3, with D possibly matching TRBD1 (5 bases). Germline V lookup: CDR1 ENHRY, CDR2 SYGVKD. This CDR3 has 13 residues. CDR3 nucleotides: TGTGCCAGCAGTCGCAGGGTAAAAGAGACCCAGTACTTC. This codes for CASSRRVKETQYF.

This clonotype appeared once. It is likely a read error, because the conserved phenylalanine at the end of the CDR3 is missing. The chain couples TRBV25-1 to TRBJ2-5, with D possibly being TRBD1 (7 bases). This CDR3 spans 14 amino acids. Looked up from germline, CDR1 is MGHDK and CDR2 is SYGVNS. Between the trimmed V and J ends, which lost 4 bases and 5 bases, there was a span of 14 bases. Here the CDR3 DNA reads TGTGCCAGCAGTGCAGGGGGAGGTCAGGAGACCCAGTACCTC. Its protein product is CASSAGGGQETQYL.

This clonotype has ten or more counts. The chain has TRBV29-1 and TRBJ2-7, with TRBD2 matching 10 bases. The CDR3 is 14 residues long. The trim removed 1 base at V and 2 bases at J, leaving 2 bases unmatched. The V gene's germline CDR1 is SQVTM and CDR2 ANQGSEA. CDR3 residues: CSVEGTSGTYEQYF. The CDR3 DNA sequence: TGCAGCGTTGAAGGGACTAGCGGAACCTACGAGCAGTACTTC.

The CDR3 reads CASTVAGGRETQYF. In DNA form, the CDR3 reads TGTGCCAGTACGGTAGCGGGGGGGCGAGAGACCCAGTACTTC. V is TRBV19 and J is TRBJ2-5; TRBD2 agrees at 11 bases. This CDR3 spans 14 amino acids. The germline V gene encodes CDR1 LNHDA and CDR2 SQIVND (reference sequence). With V trimmed by 7 bases and J by 4 bases, 5 bases remained unmatched. The whole variable domain, remainder taken from reference TRBV19 and TRBJ2-5, is DGGITQSPKYLFRKEGQNVTLSCEQNLNHDAMYWYRQDPGQGLRLIYYSQIVNDFQKGDIAEGYSVSREKKESFPLTVTSAQKNPTAFYLCASTVAGGRETQYFGPGTRLLVL.

A remark on this clonotype: An end of the junction differs from the germline gene, which may be a read error. V is TRBV10-3 and J is TRBJ2-7; D remains ambiguous. The CDR3 totals 11 residues. Germline V gene data show CDR1 as ENHRY and CDR2 as SYGVKD. CDR3: CASSFRGWEYF. The CDR3 DNA follows: TGTGCCAGCAGTTTTCGTGGCTGGGAGTACTTC.

V is TRBV2 and J is TRBJ1-3; D is perhaps TRBD1 (6 bases). Germline loops: CDR1 SNHLY, CDR2 FYNNEI. Trimming stripped 3 bases from V and 4 bases from J, with 13 bases between. This CDR3 spans 15 amino acids. The CDR3 is CASSDVRTVGNTIYF. CDR3 DNA sequence: TGTGCCAGCAGTGATGTTAGGACAGTGGGAAACACCATATATTTT. Full variable domain (missing parts from reference TRBV2 and TRBJ1-3): EPEVTQTPSHQVTQMGQEVILRCVPISNHLYFYWYRQILGQKVEFLVSFYNNEISEKSEIFDDQFSVERPDGSNFTLKIRSTKLEDSAMYFCASSDVRTVGNTIYFGEGSWLTVV.

J is TRBJ1-2 and V is TRBV29-1; the match to TRBD1 covers 8 bases. The germline V gene has CDR1 SQVTM and CDR2 ANQGSEA. The CDR3 spans 15 residues. The J segment lost 2 bases and the V segment lost 4 bases, leaving 9 bases of the junction unmatched. CDR3 sequence (DNA): TGCAGCGTTGTTGGGGGGCAGGGGGCGAACTATGGCTACACCTTC. Translating it yields CSVVGGQGANYGYTF.

This clonotype was seen at least ten times. This chain uses TRBV15 with TRBJ1-6, with D perhaps TRBD1 (6 bases). Trimming removed 0 bases at V and 9 bases at J, with 18 bases between. CDR1 and CDR2 from the germline V gene are LNHNV and YYDKDF (reference sequence). The CDR3 runs 17 residues. The CDR3 is CATSRDPTGRGSSPLHF. In nucleotides, the CDR3 is TGTGCCACCAGCAGAGATCCCACGGGCAGGGGTAGTTCACCCCTCCACTTT.

The V call is TRBV12-3 or TRBV12-4, the J call TRBJ1-2; TRBD1 is a possible D gene (6 bases). The V and J ends lost 0 bases and 5 bases respectively, with 16 bases between them. This CDR3 contains 16 residues. CDR3 sequence (DNA): TGTGCCAGCAGTTTAGCGGGGGACATACTGGCTTATGGCTACACCTTC. Protein: CASSLAGDILAYGYTF.

The chain recombines TRBV7-8 with TRBJ2-5; D may match TRBD1 or TRBD2 (5 bases each). The V end was cut by 5 bases, the J end by 2 bases, with 15 bases between. The CDR3 consists of 15 residues. Germline V gene sequence: CDR1 SGHVS, CDR2 FQNEAQ. CDR3 bases: TGTGCCAGCAGCCACCACGGGACCTTTCAAGAGACCCAGTACTTC. Protein product: CASSHHGTFQETQYF. Supplemented by reference TRBV7-8 and TRBJ2-5, the full variable domain reads GAGVSQSPRYKVAKRGQDVALRCDPISGHVSLFWYQQALGQGPEFLTYFQNEAQLDKSGLPSDRFFAERPEGSVSTLKIQRTQQEDSAVYLCASSHHGTFQETQYFGPGTRLLVL.

This chain joins TRBV29-1 and TRBJ2-1, with D perhaps matching TRBD2 (5 bases). The length of the CDR3 is 10 residues. With 4 bases removed from V and 12 bases from J, the gap between germline ends came to 10 bases. Germline V lookup: CDR1 SQVTM, CDR2 ANQGSEA. As DNA, the CDR3 is TGCAGCGTTGGAGCCGGGGTGCAGTTCTTC. It is translated as CSVGAGVQFF.

The CDR3 is CAISGAYEQYF. The CDR3 DNA reads as TGTGCCATCAGTGGAGCCTACGAGCAGTACTTC. The chain joins TRBV10-3 to TRBJ2-7; D gene unclear. The CDR3 consists of 11 residues. Looked up from germline, CDR1 is ENHRY and CDR2 is SYGVKD. With 4 bases removed from V and 2 bases from J, the gap between germline ends came to 3 bases.

The V gene is TRBV7-9, the J gene TRBJ2-7; D not certain. The V end lost 1 base, the J end lost 5 bases, and 6 bases lay between the germline ends. This CDR3 contains 12 residues. Germline CDR1 reads SEHNR; CDR2 reads FQNEAQ (reference sequence). In nucleotides, the CDR3 is TGTGCCAGCAGCTTAGGGGTCAACGAGCAGTACTTC. Amino acid sequence: CASSLGVNEQYF.

V gene TRBV24-1 combines with J gene TRBJ2-5; 11 bases map to TRBD1. The J segment lost 2 bases and the V segment lost 3 bases, leaving 10 bases of the junction unmatched. This CDR3 comprises 18 residues. Germline CDR1 KGHDR, CDR2 SFDVKD. CDR3 bases: TGTGCCACCAGTGATCCTCTTGGACAGGGGGCTTTTCAAGAGACCCAGTACTTC. It encodes CATSDPLGQGAFQETQYF.

This clonotype was recorded once. The gene calls are TRBV7-9 and TRBJ2-2; D gene ambiguous. The CDR3 has 18 residues. Germline CDR1 is SEHNR and CDR2 is FQNEAQ (reference sequence). V was shortened by 4 bases and J by 3 bases, with 21 bases between the two germline ends. This chain's CDR3 is CASSYSSFRARDTGELFF. CDR3 nucleotide sequence: TGTGCCAGCAGCTACTCCTCCTTTCGGGCTAGGGACACCGGGGAGCTGTTTTTT.

The chain has TRBV6-6 and TRBJ1-6; D gene unclear. The CDR3 has 12 residues. CDR1 is MNHNY and CDR2 is SVGAGI in the germline V gene (reference sequence). V gave up 8 bases and J gave up 0 bases, with 2 bases separating them. CDR3 sequence reads: CASYSYNSPLHF. The CDR3 DNA sequence: TGTGCCAGCTACTCCTATAATTCACCCCTCCACTTT.